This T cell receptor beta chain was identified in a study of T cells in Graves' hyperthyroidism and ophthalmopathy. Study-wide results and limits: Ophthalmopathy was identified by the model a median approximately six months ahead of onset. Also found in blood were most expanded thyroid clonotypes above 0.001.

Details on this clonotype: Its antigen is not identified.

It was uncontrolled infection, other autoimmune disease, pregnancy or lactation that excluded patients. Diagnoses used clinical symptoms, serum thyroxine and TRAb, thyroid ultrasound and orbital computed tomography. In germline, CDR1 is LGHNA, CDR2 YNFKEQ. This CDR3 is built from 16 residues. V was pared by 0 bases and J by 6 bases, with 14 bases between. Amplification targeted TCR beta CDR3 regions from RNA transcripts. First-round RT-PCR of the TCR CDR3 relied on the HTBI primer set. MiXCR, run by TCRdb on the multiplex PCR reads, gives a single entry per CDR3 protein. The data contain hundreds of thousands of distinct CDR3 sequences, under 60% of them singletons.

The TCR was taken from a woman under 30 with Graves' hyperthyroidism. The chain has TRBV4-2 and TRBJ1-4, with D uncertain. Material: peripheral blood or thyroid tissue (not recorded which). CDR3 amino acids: CASSQDLGSIDEKLFF. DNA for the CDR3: TGTGCCAGCAGCCAAGATCTCGGGAGCATCGATGAAAAACTGTTTTTT.